This T cell receptor (beta chain) came from a study of blood T cell repertoires in COVID-19. About the study: Specimens from acute and convalescent COVID-19 originated in the United States, Italy and Spain. T cells, B-cell-depleted T cells, or PBMCs provided the cDNA or gDNA that served as material.

In the original analysis: Estimates of nucleated cell counts were drawn from the amplification of reference gene primers. The table came from immunoSEQ multiplex PCR; TCRdb's copy has only in-frame clones and leaves some out. The V and J calls and clone size are taken from that table; D and trimming were inferred from the DNA. Found here are 130,000 or so clones, 70% to 90% of them singletons; the top ten hold approximately 8.2%. This CDR3 region has 15 residues. The germline CDR1 and CDR2 sequences are SSHAT and FNYEAQ (reference sequence). Concerning this clone itself: The junction departs from germline at one end; a sequencing error may be responsible.

The TCR comes from a woman aged 60-70 years with acute or convalescent COVID-19. The sequenced sample was peripheral blood. The J gene is TRBJ2-1, the V gene TRBV7-7; 9 bases are a match to TRBD1. This chain's CDR3 is CASSLGQGGYNEQFF. The CDR3 bases are TGTGCTAGCAGCTTGGGACAGGGAGGATACAATGAGCAGTTCTTC.